This T cell receptor (beta chain) was sequenced in a study of blood T cell repertoires in COVID-19. Whole-study context: Nucleic acid was either cDNA or gDNA, and it came from T cells, B-cell-depleted T cells, or PBMCs.

Clones were read by immunoSEQ multiplex PCR, and TCRdb kept only the in-frame ones, dropping some. The table shows approximately 300,000 clones, with roughly 84% occurring only once. The junction had 9 bases not matched to a gene; V was cut back by 6 bases and J by 4 bases. Germline CDR1 MNHEY, CDR2 SMNVEV (reference sequence). This CDR3 contains 18 residues. This TCR derives from a man in his fifties with active or convalescent COVID-19. The source material was peripheral blood. The rearrangement joins TRBV27 to TRBJ2-1, with TRBD2 identical over 16 bases. Here the CDR3 reads CASSLIGTSGRGYNEQFF. CDR3 in DNA: TGTGCCAGCAGCCTGATCGGGACTAGCGGGAGGGGGTACAATGAGCAGTTCTTC.